The 30 T cell receptor beta chains given below trace back to one sample, sequenced in a study of T cells in Graves' hyperthyroidism and ophthalmopathy. RNA transcripts provided the source from which TCR beta CDR3 regions were amplified. Primed by the HTBI set, a first-round RT-PCR was run on the TCR CDR3. TCRdb called the multiplex PCR reads again in MiXCR, with one record for every CDR3 protein. The sample includes a few hundred thousand distinct CDR3 sequences, about a sixth of them seen just once. The sample taken for sequencing was blood. The origin of the receptors is a woman aged 30 to 39 with Graves' hyperthyroidism.

Ten or more counts support this clonotype. The gene calls are TRBV28 and TRBJ1-5, with TRBD1 matching 8 bases. This CDR3 contains 16 residues. Germline V lookup: CDR1 MDHEN, CDR2 SYDVKM. After removal of 5 bases from V and 8 bases from J, the junction contained 14 bases not matched to a gene. This CDR3 is CASSPLSAGGVEPQHF. The CDR3 bases are TGTGCCAGCAGTCCCCTTTCTGCAGGGGGCGTGGAGCCCCAGCATTTT.

The chain employs TRBV3-1 and TRBJ2-4; D is uncertain. The CDR3 totals 13 residues. CDR1 is LGHDT and CDR2 is YNNKEL in the germline V gene (reference sequence). Trimming stripped 0 bases from V and 6 bases from J, with 6 bases between. The CDR3 sequence: CASSQDLGNIQYF. CDR3 sequence (DNA): TGTGCCAGCAGCCAAGATTTGGGAAACATTCAGTACTTC.

This sequence joins TRBV28 and TRBJ2-7; TRBD1 matches 7 bases. The CDR3 is made up of 15 amino acids. J lost 7 bases, V lost 3 bases, and 12 bases had no gene match. Germline-derived CDR1 and CDR2 are MDHEN and SYDVKM. The CDR3 here is CASSFRRQGVSEQYF. The CDR3 DNA follows: TGTGCCAGCAGTTTTCGGAGACAGGGAGTTAGTGAGCAGTACTTC.

This clonotype was detected many times. The rearrangement links TRBV11-2 to TRBJ1-1, with D possibly TRBD1 on 5 matching bases. Germline-derived CDR1 and CDR2 are SGHAT and FQNNGV. The ends were cut back, 5 bases at V and 12 bases at J, with 16 bases in the middle. The CDR3 length is 12 residues. In DNA, the CDR3 is TGTGCCAGCAGCCGCTACAGGTCGGATCCTTTCTTT. It codes for CASSRYRSDPFF. The variable domain in full, completed from reference TRBV11-2 and TRBJ1-1, reads EAGVAQSPRYKIIEKRQSVAFWCNPISGHATLYWYQQILGQGPKLLIQFQNNGVVDDSQLPKDRFSAERLKGVDSTLKIQPAKLEDSAVYLCASSRYRSDPFFGQGTRLTVV.

To note about this clonotype: This could be a read error, since a much larger clone is one nucleotide away. This rearrangement joins TRBV7-9 to TRBJ2-1; D may be TRBD1 or TRBD2 (5 bases each). Germline CDR1 reads SEHNR; CDR2 reads FQNEAQ (reference sequence). The CDR3 runs 13 residues. Trimming left V 1 base short and J 10 bases short, with 11 bases between. The chain's CDR3 is CASSLGAGSEQFF. Written as DNA, the CDR3 is TGTGCCAGCAGCTTAGGGGCAGGGAGCGAGCAGTTCTTC.

This clonotype was found many times. This chain connects TRBV28 to TRBJ2-5; 8 nucleotides line up with TRBD2. Germline values: CDR1 MDHEN, CDR2 SYDVKM. This CDR3 is 14 amino acids long. The J segment lost 5 bases and the V segment lost 5 bases, leaving 7 bases of the junction unmatched. In DNA, the CDR3 is TGTGCCAGCAGTCCACCGACTAGCGACGAGACCCAGTACTTC. Protein product: CASSPPTSDETQYF.

This clonotype has at least ten counts. The V and J genes are TRBV28 and TRBJ1-2; no firm D call. The CDR3 is 14 residues long. Germline CDR1 and CDR2: MDHEN and SYDVKM. Trimming shortened V by 6 bases and J by 1 base, and 12 bases separated the two germline ends. CDR3 nucleotides: TGTGCCAGCAGGCTAAGCGGACGTAACTATGGCTACACCTTC. It yields the protein CASRLSGRNYGYTF.

This clonotype was seen at least ten times. The CDR3, as DNA: TGTGCCAGTACCCCGCAGGGGTTAGAGACCCAGTACTTC. The encoded protein is CASTPQGLETQYF. This chain connects TRBV2 to TRBJ2-5; D may be TRBD1 (6 bases). V dropped 9 bases and J dropped 4 bases, with 15 bases sitting between them. The CDR3 sequence is 13 residues long. In germline, CDR1 is SNHLY, CDR2 FYNNEI.

This clonotype was counted a few times. The V and J genes are TRBV30 and TRBJ1-1; D is ambiguous. Germline loops: CDR1 GTSNPN, CDR2 SVGIG (reference sequence). The ends were cut back, 4 bases at V and 3 bases at J, with 18 bases in the middle. This CDR3 has 15 amino acids. The CDR3 spells CAWKPTTLGDTEAFF. The CDR3 nucleotides are TGTGCCTGGAAACCCACGACCCTCGGGGACACTGAAGCTTTCTTT.

This clonotype was counted at least ten times. This chain joins TRBV12-3 or TRBV12-4 and TRBJ2-2, with 7 bases lining up with TRBD2. The CDR3 contains 16 residues. Losses at the gene ends were 2 bases for V and 2 bases for J; bases not matched to a gene: 5. CDR3 residues: CASSLKTSSNTGELFF. CDR3 nucleotides: TGTGCCAGCAGTTTAAAGACTAGCTCTAACACCGGGGAGCTGTTTTTT.

The chain is built from TRBV11-2 and TRBJ2-6; tentatively, D is TRBD1 or TRBD2 (5 bases each). Germline lookup yields CDR1 SGHAT and CDR2 FQNNGV. V was trimmed by 5 bases and J by 1 base, leaving 21 bases between them. The CDR3 extends over 19 amino acids. In DNA, the CDR3 is TGTGCCAGCAGCCCCATGCCCCCGGGGCCTGGGTCTGGGGCCAACGTCCTGACTTTC. Protein sequence: CASSPMPPGPGSGANVLTF.

The CDR3: CASSFPGTSIYEQFF. CDR3 in DNA: TGTGCCAGCAGTTTTCCCGGGACTAGCATATATGAGCAGTTCTTC. V and J are TRBV12-3 or TRBV12-4 and TRBJ2-1; 9 bases map to TRBD2. V lost 3 bases, J lost 8 bases, and 8 bases stayed unmatched. CDR3 length equals 15 residues.

This clonotype was picked up many times. The V gene is TRBV6-1, the J gene TRBJ1-2, with 7 positions matching TRBD1. The CDR3 has 14 residues. V shed 6 bases, J shed 6 bases, and the junction held 10 bases outside the gene matches. Germline lookup yields CDR1 MNHNS and CDR2 SASEGT. The CDR3 nucleotides read TGTGCCAGCAGGGAGTGGACAGGCGACGATGGCTACACCTTC. The encoded protein is CASREWTGDDGYTF.

Many counts were recorded for this clonotype. The chain recombines TRBV12-3 or TRBV12-4 with TRBJ1-4; no clear D. The length of the CDR3 is 14 residues. The V end lost 3 bases, the J end lost 3 bases, and 8 bases lay between the germline ends. The CDR3 sequence: CASSFGSPNEKLFF. CDR3 nucleotides: TGTGCCAGCAGTTTTGGCTCACCTAATGAAAAACTGTTTTTT.

The V and J genes are TRBV28 and TRBJ2-1, with TRBD1 matching over 9 bases. Germline CDR1 reads MDHEN; CDR2 reads SYDVKM. With V trimmed by 4 bases and J by 5 bases, 6 bases remained unmatched. The CDR3 has 15 amino acids. CDR3 amino acids: CASSSRQGVDNEQFF. CDR3 coding DNA: TGTGCCAGCAGTTCAAGACAGGGGGTCGACAATGAGCAGTTCTTC.

This chain links TRBV20-1 with TRBJ2-5, with D maybe TRBD2 (5 bases). The CDR3 length is 16 residues. Germline CDR1 reads DFQATT; CDR2 reads SNEGSKA (reference sequence). Trimming left V 3 bases short and J 0 bases short, with 17 bases between. The CDR3, as DNA: TGCAGTGCTAGCCCTCTAGCCGCTCGGTACCAAGAGACCCAGTACTTC. It encodes CSASPLAARYQETQYF.

This clonotype was picked up many times. The V gene is TRBV11-2, the J gene TRBJ2-7; D gene ambiguous. From germline, CDR1 is SGHAT and CDR2 FQNNGV. Trimming cost V 4 bases and J 2 bases, with 12 bases left between them. The CDR3 sequence is 14 residues long. CDR3 loop: CASSSSGWAYEQYF. CDR3 sequence (DNA): TGTGCCAGCAGCTCGTCCGGATGGGCCTACGAGCAGTACTTC.

This clonotype appeared many times. The chain uses TRBV7-9 and TRBJ1-3, with 7 bases matching TRBD1. V lost 4 bases and J lost 0; bases outside the gene matches: 3. In germline, CDR1 is SEHNR, CDR2 FQNEAQ (reference sequence). The CDR3 consists of 15 residues. This CDR3 is CASSSGTASGNTIYF. For the CDR3, the DNA is TGTGCCAGCAGCTCCGGGACAGCCTCTGGAAACACCATATATTTT.

The table lists this clonotype with many counts. The chain employs TRBV20-1 and TRBJ2-7, with D unresolved. Trimming took 1 base from V and 2 from J, leaving 12 bases between them. This CDR3 contains 14 residues. CDR1 and CDR2 from the germline V gene are DFQATT and SNEGSKA (reference sequence). CDR3 loop: CSARVKDGTYEQYF. The DNA of the CDR3 is TGCAGTGCTAGAGTAAAGGACGGAACCTACGAGCAGTACTTC.

V and J are TRBV6-1 and TRBJ2-5, with 8 positions matching TRBD2. The junction had 24 bases not matched to a gene; V was cut back by 8 bases and J by 1 base. The CDR3 contains 20 residues. Germline loops: CDR1 MNHNS, CDR2 SASEGT. CDR3 sequence: CASYSGAGGYLRAIQETQYF. The CDR3 DNA reads as TGTGCCAGCTACTCTGGGGCGGGAGGTTATTTACGGGCTATCCAAGAGACCCAGTACTTC.

This clonotype was seen a few times. This chain uses TRBV5-8 with TRBJ1-4; D is unresolved. There are 12 residues in the CDR3. The V end was cut by 6 bases, the J end by 6 bases, with 9 bases between. Germline CDR1 and CDR2: SGHTS and YDEGEE. As DNA, the CDR3 is TGTGCCAGCATCCCGTTGGATGAAAAACTGTTTTTT. Encoded protein: CASIPLDEKLFF.

This clonotype has only a few counts. The rearrangement uses TRBV20-1 and TRBJ2-2, with 8 bases aligning to TRBD2. The CDR3 covers 15 residues. With V trimmed by 5 bases and J by 4 bases, 9 bases remained unmatched. Germline CDR1 DFQATT, CDR2 SNEGSKA (reference sequence). CDR3 region: CSAPVIAGSTGELFF. The CDR3 region has the DNA TGCAGTGCTCCTGTCATAGCGGGAAGCACCGGGGAGCTGTTTTTT.

In its sample, this clonotype was seen many times. V usage is TRBV14 and J usage is TRBJ1-6; 11 nucleotides agree with TRBD1. CDR3 size: 17 residues. CDR1 and CDR2 (germline): SGHDN, FVKESK. The V and J ends lost 4 bases and 10 bases, in that order; junction bases with no gene match: 12. CDR3 sequence (DNA): TGTGCCAGCAGCCGGGTCCCGGGACAGGGGGGATACTCACCCCTCCACTTT. This sequence encodes CASSRVPGQGGYSPLHF. The complete variable domain, with remaining parts taken from reference TRBV14 and TRBJ1-6, reads EAGVTQFPSHSVIEKGQTVTLRCDPISGHDNLYWYRRVMGKEIKFLLHFVKESKQDESGMPNNRFLAERTGGTYSTLKVQPAELEDSGVYFCASSRVPGQGGYSPLHFGNGTRLTVT.

This clonotype was counted between two and nine times. The J gene is TRBJ2-7, the V gene TRBV10-3; D possibly corresponds to TRBD2 (6 bases). Germline CDR1 is ENHRY and CDR2 is SYGVKD. This CDR3 region has 17 residues. Trimming removed 0 bases at V and 5 bases at J, with 20 bases between. The CDR3 sequence: CAISESKEGRGPHEQYF. The CDR3 bases are TGTGCCATCAGTGAGTCGAAGGAGGGAAGGGGCCCCCACGAGCAGTACTTC.

Many counts were recorded for this clonotype. This chain uses TRBV28 with TRBJ2-7; 9 bases fit TRBD2. Trimming took 4 bases from V and 4 from J; bases not matched to a gene: 8. Germline-derived CDR1 and CDR2 are MDHEN and SYDVKM. This CDR3 contains 15 residues. The CDR3: CASSSPAGGRYEQYF. The CDR3 region has the DNA TGTGCCAGCAGTTCCCCAGCGGGAGGAAGGTACGAGCAGTACTTC.

The chain has TRBV19 and TRBJ2-7; 15 positions match TRBD2. CDR1 is LNHDA and CDR2 is SQIVND in the germline V gene (reference sequence). The CDR3 covers 18 residues. V was clipped by 5 bases and J by 2 bases; unmatched bases: 10. The CDR3 here is CASSGGLAGGYEAYEQYF. The DNA of the CDR3 is TGTGCCAGTAGTGGGGGACTAGCGGGAGGCTACGAGGCCTACGAGCAGTACTTC.

The rearrangement joins TRBV20-1 to TRBJ2-3; 9 bases match TRBD2. Germline CDR1 is DFQATT and CDR2 is SNEGSKA (reference sequence). V shed 3 bases and J 1 base; nucleotides not matched to a gene: 8. The CDR3 is 16 residues long. The CDR3 nucleotides read TGCAGTGCTAGGGGGAGCGGGAGGTGGGGCACAGATACGCAGTATTTT. It codes for CSARGSGRWGTDTQYF.

This clonotype was counted at least ten times. The chain has TRBV7-2 and TRBJ2-1; D is uncertain. The length of the CDR3 is 18 residues. Germline V CDR1 and CDR2: SGHTA, FQGNSA. V shed 7 bases and J shed 3 bases, with 25 bases lying between them. The CDR3 DNA is TGTGCCAGCACCCAACAGACCTGGAGTGTCTTTGGCTACAATGAGCAGTTCTTC. Translated, it gives CASTQQTWSVFGYNEQFF.

The chain combines TRBV5-4 with TRBJ2-1; 10 nucleotides line up with TRBD2. J gave up 4 bases and V 1 base, and 8 bases lay outside the gene matches. The germline V gene encodes CDR1 SGHNT and CDR2 YYREEE (reference sequence). The CDR3 has 17 residues. CDR3 residues: CASSLLRLAGVYNEQFF. Here the CDR3 DNA reads TGTGCCAGCAGCTTGTTGCGGCTAGCGGGAGTTTACAATGAGCAGTTCTTC.

The rearrangement uses TRBV29-1 and TRBJ2-2, with D maybe TRBD1 (5 bases). The assigned J gene may be wrong: the sequence end matches TRBJ1-1 better. The CDR3 is made up of 13 amino acids. CDR1 and CDR2 (germline): SQVTM, ANQGSEA. The CDR3 here is CSAGFGAIAGAFF. In nucleotides, the CDR3 is TGCAGCGCGGGGTTCGGGGCTATCGCTGGAGCTTTCTTT.